The rows below give T cell receptor beta chains drawn from one sample of a study of cytomegalovirus exposure and HLA in healthy donors. The table came from immunoSEQ multiplex PCR; TCRdb's copy has only in-frame clones and leaves some out. Here the sample spans tens of thousands of clones, roughly 81% being singletons. The sample was PBMCs. The receptors here all came from a woman younger than 35 in good health and CMV-seropositive. CDR3s include the opening cysteine and the closing phenylalanine or tryptophan. A D gene is named only where the DNA matches it firmly. Some rows mark clone size as missing; the rest say once, few, many or name a class of expanded clone.

TGCGCCAGCAGCCCGGGACAGGGGCCCGCCGGCTATGGCTACACCTTC,CASSPGQGPAGYGYTF,.,TRBJ1-2,TRBV4-1,16,TRBD1
TGTGCCAGCAGCTTAGCTGTCGGAGATCAGCCCCAGCATTTT,CASSLAVGDQPQHF,.,TRBJ1-5,TRBV7-9,14,.
TGTGCCAGCAGTAGACAGGGAGCTAACTATGGCTACACCTTC,CASSRQGANYGYTF,.,TRBJ1-2,TRBV2,14,TRBD1
TGTGCCAGCAGCGAGGACAGGAGTCCTTACTACGAGCAGTACTTC,CASSEDRSPYYEQYF,.,TRBJ2-7,TRBV11-2,15,TRBD1
TGTGCCAGCAGTTACTCCGACAGAAGCAATCAGCCCCAGCATTTT,CASSYSDRSNQPQHF,few,TRBJ1-5,TRBV6-6,15,.
TGTGCCAGCAGTACAGGGGAAGCTTTCTTT,CASSTGEAFF,.,TRBJ1-1,TRBV28,10,.
TGTGCCAGCAGTTTATTAGCGGGAGGGATGGACGAGCAGTTCTTC,CASSLLAGGMDEQFF,few,TRBJ2-1,TRBV6-1,15,TRBD2
TGTGCCAGCACCCACAGGGGCTCTGGAAACACCATATATTTT,CASTHRGSGNTIYF,.,TRBJ1-3,TRBV6-5,14,TRBD1
TGTGCCAGCCGACAGAGCTCCTACGAGCAGTACTTC,CASRQSSYEQYF,.,TRBJ2-7,TRBV25-1,12,.
TGCGCCAGCAGGATCGGACAGGTCGGGACTGAAGCTTTCTTT,CASRIGQVGTEAFF,.,TRBJ1-1,TRBV10-2,14,TRBD1
TGTGCCAGCAGCGACCAGGGTGCCCTCCACTCCTACGAGCAGTACTTC,CASSDQGALHSYEQYF,.,TRBJ2-7,TRBV5-5,16,.
TGTGCCAGCAGCAAGACAGGGGGCGAGGACTACGAGCAGTACTTC,CASSKTGGEDYEQYF,.,TRBJ2-7,TRBV27,15,TRBD1
TGTGCCACCAGCAGAGTAGGACAGGGCCCCTACGAGCAGTACTTC,CATSRVGQGPYEQYF,.,TRBJ2-7,TRBV15,15,TRBD1
TGTGCCAGCAGCTTGGGGACAGGGGGCTCTGGTGGCTACACCTTC,CASSLGTGGSGGYTF,.,TRBJ1-2,TRBV7-6,15,TRBD1
TGCGCCAGCAGCTTGGGGACAGTTGGCTCTGGGGCCAACGTCCTGACTTTC,CASSLGTVGSGANVLTF,.,TRBJ2-6,TRBV5-1,17,.
TGCGCCAGCTCCGGGACAGAGACACCGGCGGAGCTGTTTTTT,CASSGTETPAELFF,.,TRBJ2-2,TRBV10-1,14,TRBD1
TGTGCCAGCTTTGGCAGGGACATCTCTGGGGCCAACGTCCTGACTTTC,CASFGRDISGANVLTF,.,TRBJ2-6,TRBV2,16,.
TGTGCCAGCAGTCAGGACAGACTCAATCAGCCCCAGCATTTT,CASSQDRLNQPQHF,.,TRBJ1-5,TRBV28,14,.
TGTGCCACAGCCTTAGGGACAGGGGTTGAAAAACTGTTTTTT,CATALGTGVEKLFF,.,TRBJ1-4,TRBV15,14,TRBD1
TGTGCCAGCCTCTTTTACAGGGGGCCGAGGGGAAACACCATATATTTT,CASLFYRGPRGNTIYF,.,TRBJ1-3,TRBV6-4,16,TRBD1
TGTGCCAGCAGCGAGCGACAGGCACGTAATGAAAAACTGTTTTTT,CASSERQARNEKLFF,.,TRBJ1-4,TRBV9,15,.
TGTGCCAGCAGCTACACCGGGACTGGGGAAGACTATGGCTACACCTTC,CASSYTGTGEDYGYTF,.,TRBJ1-2,TRBV7-9,16,.
TGTGCCAGCAGCTCCCCCGGGAACCAGCAGTTCTTC,CASSSPGNQQFF,.,TRBJ2-1,TRBV7-3,12,.
TGTGCCAGCAGCCAGTATCCGGGACAGCCCACAGATACGCAGTATTTT,CASSQYPGQPTDTQYF,.,TRBJ2-3,TRBV4-2,16,TRBD1
TGCGCCAGCAGCCAACAGGATAGACAGGGCGGCTACGAGCAGTACTTC,CASSQQDRQGGYEQYF,.,TRBJ2-7,TRBV4-1,16,TRBD1
TGTGCCACCACTCGCGGGGAATCCTACAATGAGCAGTTCTTC,CATTRGESYNEQFF,.,TRBJ2-1,TRBV15,14,.
TGTGCCGGACGACAGGGGAATTCACCCCTCCACTTT,CAGRQGNSPLHF,.,TRBJ1-6,TRBV2,12,TRBD1
TGTGCCAGCAGCAAGGACAGGGAAGATCAGCCCCAGCATTTT,CASSKDREDQPQHF,few,TRBJ1-5,TRBV5-6,14,TRBD1
TGTGCCAGCAGCTTAATGGCCGTGCAAGAGACCCAGTACTTC,CASSLMAVQETQYF,.,TRBJ2-5,TRBV7-6,14,.
TGTGCCAGCAAACCGGGACAGGGATTAGATACGCAGTATTTT,CASKPGQGLDTQYF,.,TRBJ2-3,TRBV27,14,TRBD1
TGCGCCAGCACCTTGGGACAGGGTCCCTACGAGCAGTACTTC,CASTLGQGPYEQYF,.,TRBJ2-7,TRBV5-1,14,TRBD1
TGTGCCAGCAGCCCGCGTACGGGACAGGGCTCTGAAGCTTTCTTT,CASSPRTGQGSEAFF,.,TRBJ1-1,TRBV6-5,15,TRBD1
TGTGCCAGCAGTTATAGCAGGGGCTATGGCTACACCTTC,CASSYSRGYGYTF,.,TRBJ1-2,TRBV6-5,13,.
TGTGCCAGTGAACAGGGGGCAGCTGGAAACACCATATATTTT,CASEQGAAGNTIYF,.,TRBJ1-3,TRBV28,14,TRBD1
TGCGCCAGCAGCTTGCGTGTGGGACAGGGGGCTTATGATTCACCCCTCCACTTT,CASSLRVGQGAYDSPLHF,.,TRBJ1-6,TRBV5-1,18,TRBD1
TGTGCCAGTACTTATAGCAATCAGCCCCAGCATTTT,CASTYSNQPQHF,.,TRBJ1-5,TRBV19,12,.
TGCGCCAGCAGCCCTATTAGCGGGGGGGTCAATCAGCCCCAGCATTTT,CASSPISGGVNQPQHF,once,TRBJ1-5,TRBV4-1,16,.
TGCGCCAGCAGCTTGGCCAGGGGGGACTATGGCTACACCTTC,CASSLARGDYGYTF,.,TRBJ1-2,TRBV5-1,14,TRBD1
TGCGCCAGCAGCCTCCAGACAGAAGATACGCAGTATTTT,CASSLQTEDTQYF,.,TRBJ2-3,TRBV5-1,13,.
TGTGCCAGCAGTTTCGGACTAGCGGGGGGTGGGTACGAGCAGTACTTC,CASSFGLAGGGYEQYF,.,TRBJ2-7,TRBV6-5,16,TRBD2
TGTGCCAGCAGCTTCCATCCTAGAGCAGGGGCGACAGATGGCTACACCTTC,CASSFHPRAGATDGYTF,.,TRBJ1-2,TRBV13,17,.
TGTGCCAGCAGCCCACGCCCGGGACAGCCGGTTGAAGCTTTCTTT,CASSPRPGQPVEAFF,.,TRBJ1-1,TRBV13,15,TRBD1
TGCGCCAGCAGCTTGGTTCCCCGGGACAGAACCTACGAGCAGTACTTC,CASSLVPRDRTYEQYF,.,TRBJ2-7,TRBV5-1,16,TRBD1
TGTGCCACCAGCCACCACAGGGTTTCCGAGCAGTACTTC,CATSHHRVSEQYF,.,TRBJ2-7,TRBV15,13,.
TGCGCCAGCAGCCTCGGGGGGTTCCAAGAGACCCAGTACTTC,CASSLGGFQETQYF,.,TRBJ2-5,TRBV5-1,14,TRBD2
TGTGCCAGTAGTCGGCAGACAGATAATTCACCCCTCCACTTT,CASSRQTDNSPLHF,.,TRBJ1-6,TRBV19,14,.